The present entry profiles one T cell receptor (beta chain) with its context. Its antigen is not yet known. Per-nucleotide qualities are absent, and no much larger clonotype sits a single base away. V sheds 0 bases and J sheds 5 bases, leaving 16 bases between their ends. Taken from the germline V gene (reference sequence), the CDR1 and CDR2 loops are SEHNR and FQNEAQ. The CDR3 runs 16 amino acids, cysteine and phenylalanine included. Only the CDR3 part of the read is kept: 48 bases, read in frame from the first base. These data belong to a study of cytomegalovirus exposure and HLA in healthy donors (dated by TCRdb to about 2017). Concerning the study at large: An earlier analysis of several hundred of the donors reported about 280 Gb of sequence data and 117 million unique TCR beta sequences obtained from approximately 180 million T cells. Roughly 300 gigabases of sequencing data and around 87 million unique TCR sequences were included in an early release covering about 700 HLA-typed donors. Among the approximately 400 genotyped donors, around 81% belonged to the genetic ancestry cluster associated with self-reported Caucasian donors. The aim of the study was to test whether cataloging public T cell receptors could identify signatures of past pathogen exposure. The study profiled the T cell repertoires of more than 500 subjects by immunosequencing and related them to cytomegalovirus serostatus. In addition to the first cohort of around 670 subjects, a separate validation cohort of approximately 110 different subjects was used. High-throughput TCR immunosequencing, statistical association of individual TCRs with disease status, and machine learning were combined to predict cytomegalovirus infection status. To study patterns of TCR occurrence, a later analysis re-analyzed previously published TCR beta repertoires from around 660 donors and added high-resolution HLA genotyping. The later analysis used no new phenotypic data to find candidate immune exposures, relying instead on TCR beta sequences and their occurrence across donors. An earlier analysis of approximately 630 of the donors applied high-throughput TCR beta sequencing to assess whether each TCR beta V gene segment acted as functional or pseudogenic. Donor age, sex, ethnicity and CMV serostatus were compiled alongside the repertoire data. Genome-wide SNP genotypes for about 65% of the roughly 670 donors were used in a later genetic analysis, which treated that subset as a discovery cohort. Every discovery cohort repertoire had been produced on one sequencing platform. Class I and class II HLA loci were covered by the typing at four-digit resolution. The number of donors typed differed by locus, with about 629-630 for A, B, C, DRB1 and DQB1, roughly 520 for DQA1, under 610 for DPA1, and approximately 470 for DPB1. Roughly 5 DR-DQ haplotypes were handled as single units for association and clustering, since linkage in the cohort was strong. Among 350 to 400 genotyped donors of the cohort, an average of 235,054 unique TCR beta nucleotide sequences were sequenced per donor, roughly 20% of them non-productive.

What the study reported, not specific to this receptor: In a later analysis, the rate of TCR association differed among HLA loci, with DRB1 alleles having the most associated TCRs and HLA-C alleles having the fewest. Because some donors lacked HLA typing at each locus, the association tests relied only on the typed subset. A total of 150 or so TCR beta chains were listed by the study as associated with cytomegalovirus. A later analysis found that HLA-associated TCR beta chains were more clonally expanded and had lower generation probabilities than equally common non-associated chains. In a later analysis, most CMV-associated TCR beta chains were found to appear HLA-restricted, with HLA associations seemingly driven largely by CMV exposure. A few of the identified cytomegalovirus-associated TCR beta chains were confirmed in vitro to be specific for cytomegalovirus antigens. In this cohort, only TCR beta chains were sequenced, and detectable features were limited by the absence of alpha or paired-chain data. It was suggested by the authors that the approach could potentially be generalized to other disease states and immunological phenotypes. V-gene and J-gene trimming of TCR beta chains was associated with a missense DCLRE1C variant in a later genetic analysis, and the association was replicated in an independent cohort. In a later analysis, 15,000 to 20,000 TCR beta sequences were associated with specific HLA alleles at a false discovery rate of 0.05. A further reported finding was that TCR beta sequences accurately predicted the HLA-A and HLA-B alleles for most subjects in the first cohort. According to a later analysis, parvovirus B19, influenza, CMV and Epstein-Barr virus appeared linked to several top co-occurrence clusters. Immune exposure information for the cohort was limited to CMV serostatus. Correlated functional status among segregating V segments might reflect linkage disequilibrium, but an unknown experimental factor could not be ruled out. Cytomegalovirus status was reported to be diagnosed by the classifier with high specificity and sensitivity in both the original and validation cohorts. When HLA alleles, especially DR and DQ, strongly co-occurred, TCR associations were difficult to assign to individual alleles. Broadly in line with IMGT annotations, most TCR beta V segments showed up in productive rearrangements about 87% or about 30% of the time in an earlier analysis of several hundred of the donors. A group of highly shared sequence variants was considered likely to be a technical artifact of the sequencing pipeline. Most TCR sequences were seen in very few donors, while some public TCRs were found in many individuals. Roughly uniform sequencing depth across donors was assumed in presence/absence analyses, although this assumption may not hold. Because the 87-base-pair reads could not distinguish some IMGT-functional V segments, including TRBV6-2 and TRBV6-3, those segments were excluded. A later genetic analysis reported fewer N-insertions in productive TCRs among donors in an Asian-associated ancestry cluster than the roughly 700-donor mean. About 17 rarely observed V segments, including chromosome 9 orphons, were excluded from the earlier analysis of about 610 of the donors because counts were too low.

The library was made by the immunoSEQ multiplex PCR assay. A mixture of 60 forward primers for TCR Vbeta segments and 13 reverse primers for TCR Jbeta segments was used in the multiplex PCR. A multiplex PCR assay on genomic DNA amplified the CDR3 region of rearranged TCR beta genes. The Illumina HiSeq System was used to sequence the amplified TCR beta libraries as 87-base-pair reads. In the authors' own workflow: A later analysis counted approximately 84 million unique TCR beta chains across the 600 to 850 repertoires, and 9 million to 14 million of these chains were shared by at least two donors. To remove PCR and sequencing errors, raw reads were error-corrected and collapsed into unique sequences using a nearest-neighbor algorithm that merged closely related sequences. To assign V, D and J gene segments, CDR3 sequences were aligned to IMGT reference sequences. For a sequence to be retained, a match of at least six nucleotides was required to both a V gene segment and a J gene segment. A rearrangement was called productive if the CDR3 had no stop codons and remained in frame with V and J, and every other rearrangement was called non-productive. Following IMGT convention, CDR3 was defined as the stretch from the second conserved V-encoded cysteine up to the conserved J-encoded phenylalanine. The earlier analysis of about 530 of the donors excluded any sequence lacking an unambiguous match to a single V gene segment. In an earlier analysis of some 590 of the donors, a V segment was called functional when productive rearrangements were above 56.7%, and segregating when the standard deviation between donors exceeded 5%. A statistical classification framework was built for diagnosing cytomegalovirus status from the catalog of TCR beta chain sequences. V and J gene assignment, in a later analysis, came from comparing TCR nucleotide sequences with IMGT/GENE-DB human TR gene sequences. In a later analysis, CDR3 sequences and most-parsimonious VDJ recombination scenarios were assigned using the TCRdist pipeline. A later analysis defined each TCR beta chain by its CDR3 amino acid sequence plus V-gene family, and excluded reads lacking a unique V-gene family. As a way to deal with suspected cross-contamination and a sequencing artifact, a later analysis dropped 500 to 700 nucleotide sequences that were highly shared and had low generation probability. For each public chain, a later analysis derived a clonal expansion index from normalized ranks of inferred template counts within each repertoire. Generation probabilities in a later analysis came from a VDJ recombination model fitted to out-of-frame rearrangements, and those results were checked against IGoR. Hypergeometric tests were used in a later analysis to score TCR-TCR, TCR-HLA and TCR-CMV co-occurrence, with a repertoire-size bias correction applied to the TCR pairs. To estimate false discovery rates, a later analysis permuted the HLA or CMV assignments 20 times. A later analysis grouped co-occurring TCRs with DBSCAN, adding TCRdist sequence similarity when clustering within HLA-allele-positive subsets. For co-occurrence clustering, repertoires with fewer than 30,000 or more than 120,000 public chains were excluded, along with five repertoires with anomalous nucleotide sharing. TCRdb mirrors the immuneACCESS table, restricted to in-frame sequences. Some clones are absent from its copies; in checked studies, under half trace to an unresolved V gene, and the reason for the others is unknown. That table is the source of V, J and clone size, and D and trimming were worked out from the DNA. The sample table holds over 150,000 clones, of which 77% were seen once. Together, the top ten hold 2% to 3% of the sample.

The cohort comprised 710 or so healthy bone marrow donors. At the time of sampling, every cohort member was nominally healthy, though immune exposures that went unrecorded were likely present. The donor was CMV seropositive and was included in the group of 250 to 300 seropositive cohort members. A peripheral blood sample was provided by each donor, and peripheral blood mononuclear cells were used for TCR beta sequencing. The Qiagen DNeasy Blood Extraction Kit was used to extract genomic DNA from the blood cell samples. This TCR was recovered from a woman aged 40 to 50 in good health and CMV-seropositive. The rearrangement combines TRBV7-9 with TRBJ1-1; the best D guess is TRBD1, with 6 bases matching. Specimen: PBMCs. The bases are TGTGCCAGCAGCTTAGCGGCAGGGGAGGGATGGACTGAAGCTTTCTTT. This codes for CASSLAAGEGWTEAFF.